This T cell receptor beta chain was documented in a study of CD8 T cells in Susac syndrome. Points from the study as a whole: The study admitted that it had a relatively small number of individuals in its TCR sequencing and HLA analysis.

After extraction with the RNeasy kit, about 0.45 to 1 ug of the RNA was reverse transcribed using random hexamers. TCR beta CDR3 was amplified by immunoSEQ covering 54 Vbeta and 13 Jbeta. TCRdb used MiXCR to reprocess the immunoSEQ multiplex PCR reads, holding one entry per CDR3 protein. The table includes more than 110,000 distinct CDR3 sequences, 94% detected once. About this clonotype: The antigen is not known.

Sequencing of TCR beta was performed on blood CD8+ and CD4+ T cells. Age- and sex-matched healthy donors served as the control group. J gave up 8 bases and V 1 base, and 6 bases lay outside the gene matches. The germline gives CDR1 KGHDR, CDR2 SFDVKD. This CDR3 comprises 15 residues. Sequencing input: CD8+ T cells from PBMCs. The TCR was taken from a human donor in good health. The chain carries TRBV24-1 and TRBJ2-1, with 8 bases that match TRBD2. The CDR3 DNA reads TGTGCCACCAGTGATTTTCAGCGGGAGATCCATGAGCAGTTCTTC. Translation gives CATSDFQREIHEQFF.